This T cell receptor (beta chain) was documented in a study of blood T cell repertoires in COVID-19. Repertoires were generated with immunoSEQ multiplex PCR, while TCRdb's copy carries only in-frame clones and drops some. Of some 150,000 clones in the sample, roughly 80% were seen once. Input material: PBMCs or T cells enriched from blood (not recorded which). This clonotype was obtained from a woman aged 50 to 65 who had recovered from COVID-19.

As DNA, the CDR3 is TGTGCCAGCAGCTTAGCTGTAGCGGGGTGGACAGATCATCAGCCCCAGCATTTT. Translated, it gives CASSLAVAGWTDHQPQHF. V gene TRBV7-6 combines with J gene TRBJ1-5, with D possibly being TRBD1 (6 bases). Germline lookup yields CDR1 SGHVS and CDR2 FNYEAQ. The V end was cut by 0 bases, the J end by 5 bases, with 20 bases between. The CDR3 is made up of 18 amino acids.